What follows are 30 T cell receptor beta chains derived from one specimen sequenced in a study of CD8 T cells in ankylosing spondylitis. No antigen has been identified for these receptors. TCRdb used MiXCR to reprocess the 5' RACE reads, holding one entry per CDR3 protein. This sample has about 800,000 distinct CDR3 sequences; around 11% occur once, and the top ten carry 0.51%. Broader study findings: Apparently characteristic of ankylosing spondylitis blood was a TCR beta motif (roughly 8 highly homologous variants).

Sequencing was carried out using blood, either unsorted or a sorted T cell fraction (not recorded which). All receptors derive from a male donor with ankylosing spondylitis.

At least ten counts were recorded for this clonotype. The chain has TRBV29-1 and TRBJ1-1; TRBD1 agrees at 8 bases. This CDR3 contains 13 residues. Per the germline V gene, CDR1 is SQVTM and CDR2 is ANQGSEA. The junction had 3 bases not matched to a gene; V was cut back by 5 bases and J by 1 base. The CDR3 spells CSVMGQANTEAFF. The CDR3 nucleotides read TGCAGCGTTATGGGACAGGCGAACACTGAAGCTTTCTTT.

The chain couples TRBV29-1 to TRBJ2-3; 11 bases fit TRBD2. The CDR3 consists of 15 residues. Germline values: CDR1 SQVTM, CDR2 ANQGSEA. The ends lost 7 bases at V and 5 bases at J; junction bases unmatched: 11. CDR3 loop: CSAPLAGGARDTQYF. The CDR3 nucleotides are TGCAGCGCACCCCTAGCGGGGGGTGCTAGAGATACGCAGTATTTT.

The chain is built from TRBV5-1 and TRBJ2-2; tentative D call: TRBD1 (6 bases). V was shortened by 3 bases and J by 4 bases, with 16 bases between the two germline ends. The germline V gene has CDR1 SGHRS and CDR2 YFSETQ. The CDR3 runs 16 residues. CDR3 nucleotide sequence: TGCGCCAGCAGCTCGTCTACAGGGTTAAGCACCGGGGAGCTGTTTTTT. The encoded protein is CASSSSTGLSTGELFF.

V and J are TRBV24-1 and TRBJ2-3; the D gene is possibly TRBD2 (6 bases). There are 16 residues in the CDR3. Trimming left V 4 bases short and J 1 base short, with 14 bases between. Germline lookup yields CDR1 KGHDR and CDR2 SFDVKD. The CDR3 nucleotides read TGTGCCACCAGTGACCCCGGCAGGAGGGGCACAGATACGCAGTATTTT. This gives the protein CATSDPGRRGTDTQYF.

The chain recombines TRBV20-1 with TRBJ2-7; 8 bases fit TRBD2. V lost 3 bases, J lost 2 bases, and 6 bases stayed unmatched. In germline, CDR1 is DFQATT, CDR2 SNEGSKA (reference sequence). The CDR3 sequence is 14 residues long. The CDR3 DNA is TGCAGTGCTAGGGCCACTAGCGGAGCCTACGAGCAGTACTTC. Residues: CSARATSGAYEQYF.

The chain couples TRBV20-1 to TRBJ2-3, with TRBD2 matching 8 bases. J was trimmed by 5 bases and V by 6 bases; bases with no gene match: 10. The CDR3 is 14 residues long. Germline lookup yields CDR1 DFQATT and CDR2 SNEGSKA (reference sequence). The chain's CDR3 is CSAHRGGAKDTQYF. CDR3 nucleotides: TGCAGTGCCCATCGGGGGGGGGCCAAAGATACGCAGTATTTT.

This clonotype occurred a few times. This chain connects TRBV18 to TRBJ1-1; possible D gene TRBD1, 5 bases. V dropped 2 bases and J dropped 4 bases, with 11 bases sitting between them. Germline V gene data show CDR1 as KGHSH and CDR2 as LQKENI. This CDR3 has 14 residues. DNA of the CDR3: TGTGCCAGCTCACCAACGACGAGGGGCACTGAAGCTTTCTTT. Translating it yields CASSPTTRGTEAFF.

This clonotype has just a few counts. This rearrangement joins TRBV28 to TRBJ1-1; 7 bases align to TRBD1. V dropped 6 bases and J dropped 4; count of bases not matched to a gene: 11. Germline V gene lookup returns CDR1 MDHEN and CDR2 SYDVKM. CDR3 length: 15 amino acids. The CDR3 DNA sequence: TGTGCCAGCAGAGAGTCCAGGGGGACAAGCACTGAAGCTTTCTTT. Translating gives CASRESRGTSTEAFF.

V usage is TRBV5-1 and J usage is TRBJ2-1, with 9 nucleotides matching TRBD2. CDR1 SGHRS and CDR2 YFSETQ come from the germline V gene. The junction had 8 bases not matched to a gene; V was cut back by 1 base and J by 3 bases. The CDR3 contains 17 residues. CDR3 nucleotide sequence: TGCGCCAGCAGCTTGTCTATTGGCGGGAGGGGCTACAATGAGCAGTTCTTC. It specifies CASSLSIGGRGYNEQFF.

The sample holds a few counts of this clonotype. The CDR3 DNA follows: TGTGCCAGCAGACAGTACTCCTATAGCAATCAGCCCCAGCATTTT. Its translation is CASRQYSYSNQPQHF. V usage is TRBV28 and J usage is TRBJ1-5; D remains ambiguous. This CDR3 is 15 amino acids long. Trimming removed 6 bases at V and 0 bases at J, with 12 bases between. Per the germline V gene, CDR1 is MDHEN and CDR2 is SYDVKM.

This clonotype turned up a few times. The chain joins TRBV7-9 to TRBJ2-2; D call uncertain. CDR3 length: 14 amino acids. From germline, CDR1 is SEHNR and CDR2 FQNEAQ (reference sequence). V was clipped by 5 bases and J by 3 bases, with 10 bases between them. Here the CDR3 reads CASSVRQDTGELFF. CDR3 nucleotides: TGTGCCAGCAGCGTCCGACAAGACACCGGGGAGCTGTTTTTT.

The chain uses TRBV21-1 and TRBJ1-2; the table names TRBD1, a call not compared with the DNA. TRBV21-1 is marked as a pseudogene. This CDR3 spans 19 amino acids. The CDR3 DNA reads TGTGCCAGCAATCTGTCAAGTGGGATCCGGGACAGGGCATACTATGGCTACACCTTC. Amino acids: CASNLSSGIRDRAYYGYTF.

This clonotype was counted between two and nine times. This CDR3 reads CASSPANFDGETQYF. CDR3 DNA: TGTGCCAGCAGCCCCGCTAACTTTGATGGGGAGACCCAGTACTTC. The genes are TRBV3-1 and TRBJ2-5; D remains ambiguous. V was clipped by 4 bases and J by 5 bases, with 17 bases between them. The germline V gene has CDR1 LGHDT and CDR2 YNNKEL (reference sequence). This CDR3 is built from 15 residues.

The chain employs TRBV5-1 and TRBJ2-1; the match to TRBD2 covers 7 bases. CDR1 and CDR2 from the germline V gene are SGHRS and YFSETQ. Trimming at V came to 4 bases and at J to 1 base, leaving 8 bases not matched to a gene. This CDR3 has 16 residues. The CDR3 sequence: CASSPALGGSYNEQFF. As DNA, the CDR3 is TGCGCCAGCAGCCCGGCCCTGGGGGGGTCCTACAATGAGCAGTTCTTC. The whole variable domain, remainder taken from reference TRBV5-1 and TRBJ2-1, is KAGVTQTPRYLIKTRGQQVTLSCSPISGHRSVSWYQQTPGQGLQFLFEYFSETQRNKGNFPGRFSGRQFSNSRSEMNVSTLELGDSALYLCASSPALGGSYNEQFFGPGTRLTVL.

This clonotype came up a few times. CDR3 coding DNA: TGCAGTGCTAGCCCCCTGCGGGTCCCCCCCTACGAGCAGTACTTC. Its protein product is CSASPLRVPPYEQYF. V gene TRBV20-1 combines with J gene TRBJ2-7; possible D gene TRBD2, 5 bases. CDR1 and CDR2 from the germline V gene are DFQATT and SNEGSKA (reference sequence). The V end lost 3 bases, the J end lost 2 bases, and 17 bases lay between the germline ends. The CDR3 totals 15 residues.

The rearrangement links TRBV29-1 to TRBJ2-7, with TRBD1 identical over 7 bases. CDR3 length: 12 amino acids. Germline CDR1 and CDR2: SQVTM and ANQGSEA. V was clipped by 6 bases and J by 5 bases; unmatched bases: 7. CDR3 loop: CSVRTGENEQYF. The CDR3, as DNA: TGCAGCGTCCGAACAGGGGAGAACGAGCAGTACTTC.

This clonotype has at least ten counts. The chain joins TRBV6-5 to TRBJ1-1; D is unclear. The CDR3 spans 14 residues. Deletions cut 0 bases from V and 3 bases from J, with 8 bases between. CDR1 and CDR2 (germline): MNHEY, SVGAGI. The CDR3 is CASSYSTSYTEAFF. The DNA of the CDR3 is TGTGCCAGCAGTTACTCGACTAGTTACACTGAAGCTTTCTTT.

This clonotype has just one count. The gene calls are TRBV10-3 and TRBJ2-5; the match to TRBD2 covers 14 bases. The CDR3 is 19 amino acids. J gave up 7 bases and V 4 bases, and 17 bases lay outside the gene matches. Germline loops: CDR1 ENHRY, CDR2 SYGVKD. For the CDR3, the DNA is TGTGCCATCAGTGGGCCGGGACTAGCGGGAGCGGTTCACCCTGCGACCCAGTACTTC. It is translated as CAISGPGLAGAVHPATQYF.

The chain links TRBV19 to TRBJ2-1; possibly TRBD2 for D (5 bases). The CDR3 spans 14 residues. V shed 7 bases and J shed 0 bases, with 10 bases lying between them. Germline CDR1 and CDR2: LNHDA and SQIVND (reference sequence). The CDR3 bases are TGTGCCAGTAAGCGGACGTTCTCCTACAATGAGCAGTTCTTC. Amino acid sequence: CASKRTFSYNEQFF.

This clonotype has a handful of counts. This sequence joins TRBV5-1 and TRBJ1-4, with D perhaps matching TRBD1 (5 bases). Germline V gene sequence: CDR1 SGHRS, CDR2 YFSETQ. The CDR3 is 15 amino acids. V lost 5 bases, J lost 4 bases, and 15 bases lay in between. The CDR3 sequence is CASRSMGLFNEKLFF. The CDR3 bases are TGCGCCAGCAGGAGCATGGGACTGTTTAATGAAAAACTGTTTTTT.

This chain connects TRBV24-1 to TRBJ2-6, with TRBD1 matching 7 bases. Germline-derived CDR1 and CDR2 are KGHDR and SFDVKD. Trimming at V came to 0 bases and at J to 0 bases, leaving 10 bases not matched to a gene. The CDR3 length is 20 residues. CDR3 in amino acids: CATSDLPGRAGGSGANVLTF. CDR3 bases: TGTGCCACCAGTGATTTGCCTGGCCGGGCAGGGGGCTCTGGGGCCAACGTCCTGACTTTC.

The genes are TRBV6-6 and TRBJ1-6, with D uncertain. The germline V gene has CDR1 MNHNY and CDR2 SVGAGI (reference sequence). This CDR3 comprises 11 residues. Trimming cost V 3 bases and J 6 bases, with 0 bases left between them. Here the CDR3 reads CASSYNSPLHF. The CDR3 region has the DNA TGTGCCAGCAGTTATAATTCACCCCTCCACTTT.

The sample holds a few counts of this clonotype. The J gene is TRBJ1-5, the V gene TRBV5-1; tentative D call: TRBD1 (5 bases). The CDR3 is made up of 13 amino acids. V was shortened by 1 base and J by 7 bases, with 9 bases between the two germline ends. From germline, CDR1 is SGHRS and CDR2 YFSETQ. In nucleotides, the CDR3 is TGCGCCAGCAGCTTGCAGGGCTTCCAGCCCCAGCATTTT. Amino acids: CASSLQGFQPQHF.

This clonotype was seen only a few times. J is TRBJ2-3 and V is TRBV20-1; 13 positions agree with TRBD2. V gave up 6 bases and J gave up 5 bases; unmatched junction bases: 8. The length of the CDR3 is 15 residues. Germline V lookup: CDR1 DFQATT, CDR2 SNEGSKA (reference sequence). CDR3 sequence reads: CSAATSGGVRDTQYF. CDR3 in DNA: TGCAGTGCAGCAACTAGCGGGGGGGTTAGAGATACGCAGTATTTT.

The CDR3 nucleotides are TGCGCCAGCAGCTTCCGACCAGGGGTAACAGATACGCAGTATTTT. This gives the protein CASSFRPGVTDTQYF. The chain uses TRBV5-1 and TRBJ2-3, with D tentatively TRBD1 (6 bases). This CDR3 comprises 15 residues. Deletions cut 2 bases from V and 3 bases from J, with 13 bases between. Germline V gene data show CDR1 as SGHRS and CDR2 as YFSETQ. The whole variable domain, filled in from reference TRBV5-1 and TRBJ2-3, reads KAGVTQTPRYLIKTRGQQVTLSCSPISGHRSVSWYQQTPGQGLQFLFEYFSETQRNKGNFPGRFSGRQFSNSRSEMNVSTLELGDSALYLCASSFRPGVTDTQYFGPGTRLTVL.

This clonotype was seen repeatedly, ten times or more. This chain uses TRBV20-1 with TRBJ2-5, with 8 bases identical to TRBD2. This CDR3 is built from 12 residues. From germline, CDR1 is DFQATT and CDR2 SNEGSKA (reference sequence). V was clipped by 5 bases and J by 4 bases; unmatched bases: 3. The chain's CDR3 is CSASAGAETQYF. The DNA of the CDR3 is TGCAGTGCTTCAGCGGGAGCAGAGACCCAGTACTTC.

The CDR3 coding sequence is TGTGCCAGCCTATTAAGCGGGGGCACCGGGGAGCTGTTTTTT. Its translation: CASLLSGGTGELFF. V is TRBV2 and J is TRBJ2-2, with 8 bases matching TRBD2. The CDR3 loop spans 14 amino acids. Per the germline V gene, CDR1 is SNHLY and CDR2 is FYNNEI. The V and J ends lost 8 bases and 4 bases, in that order; junction bases with no gene match: 6.

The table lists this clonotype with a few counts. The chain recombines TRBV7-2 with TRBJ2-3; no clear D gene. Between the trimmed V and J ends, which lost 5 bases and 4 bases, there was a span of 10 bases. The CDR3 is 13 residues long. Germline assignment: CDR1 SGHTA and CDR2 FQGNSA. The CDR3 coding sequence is TGTGCCAGCAGCCCAGGCGTCGCAGATACGCAGTATTTT. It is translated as CASSPGVADTQYF.

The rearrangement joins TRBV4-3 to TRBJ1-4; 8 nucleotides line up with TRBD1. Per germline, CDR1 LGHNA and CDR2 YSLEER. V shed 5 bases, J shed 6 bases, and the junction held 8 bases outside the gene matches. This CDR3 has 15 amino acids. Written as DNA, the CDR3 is TGCGCCAGCAGCTCGAAGAGGACAGGGTATGAAAAACTGTTTTTT. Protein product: CASSSKRTGYEKLFF.

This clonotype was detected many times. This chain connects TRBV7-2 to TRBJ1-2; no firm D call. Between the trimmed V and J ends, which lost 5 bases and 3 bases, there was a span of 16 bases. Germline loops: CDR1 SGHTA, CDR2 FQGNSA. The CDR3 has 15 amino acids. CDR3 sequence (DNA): TGTGCCAGCAGCCGAGACGGTCCGGTGGACTATGGCTACACCTTC. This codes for CASSRDGPVDYGYTF.